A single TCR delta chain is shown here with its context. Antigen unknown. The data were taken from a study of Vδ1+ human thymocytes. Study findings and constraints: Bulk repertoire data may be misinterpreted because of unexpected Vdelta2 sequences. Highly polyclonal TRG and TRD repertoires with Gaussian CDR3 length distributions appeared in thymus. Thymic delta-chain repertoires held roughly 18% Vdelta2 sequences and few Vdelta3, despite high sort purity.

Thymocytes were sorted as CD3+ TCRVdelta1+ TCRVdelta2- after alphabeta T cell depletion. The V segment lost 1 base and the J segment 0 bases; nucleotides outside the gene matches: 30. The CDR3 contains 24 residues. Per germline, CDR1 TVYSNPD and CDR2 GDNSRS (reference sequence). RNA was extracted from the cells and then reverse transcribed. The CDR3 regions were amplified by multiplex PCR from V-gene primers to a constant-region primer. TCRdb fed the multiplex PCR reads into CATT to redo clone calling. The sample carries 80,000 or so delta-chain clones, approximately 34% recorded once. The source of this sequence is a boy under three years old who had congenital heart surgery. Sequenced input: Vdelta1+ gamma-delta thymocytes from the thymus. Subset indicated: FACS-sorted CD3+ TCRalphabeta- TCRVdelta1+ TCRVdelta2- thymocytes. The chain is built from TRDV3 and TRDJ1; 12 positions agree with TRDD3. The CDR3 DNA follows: TGTGCCTTTACACCCCCTGGGGCCTTCCTACGGGCTGGGGGATACGGGTGGTACACCGATAAACTCATCTTT. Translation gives CAFTPPGAFLRAGGYGWYTDKLIF.